The entry below describes one T cell receptor (beta chain). Antigen specificity is unknown. This entry comes from a study of cytomegalovirus exposure and HLA in healthy donors. Study-wide results and caveats: Cytomegalovirus association was listed for roughly 160 TCR beta chains. Reportedly, diagnosis of cytomegalovirus status by the classifier showed high specificity and sensitivity.

The PCR made use of 60 Vbeta and 13 Jbeta primers. The method was immunoSEQ multiplex PCR; TCRdb's version includes in-frame clones alone and lacks a portion of them. This table lists some 110,000 clones. The sequencing sample was made of PBMCs. The clonotype comes from a middle-aged man in good health and CMV-seronegative.

CDR3 in amino acids: CASSQSISVPLSEQYF. Written as DNA, the CDR3 is TGTGCCAGCAGCCAGTCAATTAGCGTTCCCCTCTCCGAGCAGTACTTC. The chain links TRBV4-2 to TRBJ2-7; D possibly corresponds to TRBD2 (5 bases). Trimming shortened V by 3 bases and J by 6 bases, and 21 bases separated the two germline ends. The germline gives CDR1 LGHNA, CDR2 YNFKEQ. There are 16 residues in the CDR3.